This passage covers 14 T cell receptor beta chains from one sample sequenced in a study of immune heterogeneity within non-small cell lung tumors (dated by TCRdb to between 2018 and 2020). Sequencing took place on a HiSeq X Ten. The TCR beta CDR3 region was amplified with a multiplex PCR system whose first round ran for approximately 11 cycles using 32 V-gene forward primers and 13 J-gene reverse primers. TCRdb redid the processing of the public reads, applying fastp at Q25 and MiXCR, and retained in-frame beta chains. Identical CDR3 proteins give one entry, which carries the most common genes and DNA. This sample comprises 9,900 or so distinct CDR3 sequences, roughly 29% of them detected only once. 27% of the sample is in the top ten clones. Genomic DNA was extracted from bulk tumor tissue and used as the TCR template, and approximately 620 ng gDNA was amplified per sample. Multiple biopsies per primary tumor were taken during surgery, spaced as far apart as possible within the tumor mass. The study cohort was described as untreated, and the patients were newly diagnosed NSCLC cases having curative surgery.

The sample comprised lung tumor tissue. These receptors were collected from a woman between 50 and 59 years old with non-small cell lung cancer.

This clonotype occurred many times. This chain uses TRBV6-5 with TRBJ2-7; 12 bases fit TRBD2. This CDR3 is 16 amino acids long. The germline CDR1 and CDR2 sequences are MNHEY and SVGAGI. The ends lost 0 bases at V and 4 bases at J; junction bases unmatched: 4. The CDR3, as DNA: TGTGCCAGCAGTTACTCAGGACTAGCGGGATGGTACGAGCAGTACTTC. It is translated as CASSYSGLAGWYEQYF.

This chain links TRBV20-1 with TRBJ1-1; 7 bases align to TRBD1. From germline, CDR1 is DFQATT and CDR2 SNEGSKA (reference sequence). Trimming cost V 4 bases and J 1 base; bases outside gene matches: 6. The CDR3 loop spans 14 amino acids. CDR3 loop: CSATRDRGNTEAFF. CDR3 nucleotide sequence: TGCAGTGCTACGCGGGACAGAGGGAACACTGAAGCTTTCTTT.

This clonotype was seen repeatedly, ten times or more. The chain's CDR3 is CASSRDRADRELDGYTF. Here the CDR3 DNA reads TGTGCCAGTAGCCGAGACCGGGCGGACAGGGAGCTTGATGGCTACACCTTC. This sequence joins TRBV19 and TRBJ1-2; TRBD1 matches 8 bases. The germline V gene has CDR1 LNHDA and CDR2 SQIVND (reference sequence). This CDR3 contains 17 residues. V lost 6 bases and J lost 6; bases outside the gene matches: 18.

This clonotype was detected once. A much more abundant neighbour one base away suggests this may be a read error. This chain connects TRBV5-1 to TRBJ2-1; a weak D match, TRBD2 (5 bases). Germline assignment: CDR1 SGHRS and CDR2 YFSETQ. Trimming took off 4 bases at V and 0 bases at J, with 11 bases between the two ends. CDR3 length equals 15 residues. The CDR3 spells CASSRPSSSYNEQFF. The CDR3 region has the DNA TGCGCCAGCAGCCGGCCTAGCAGCTCCTACAATGAGCAGTTCTTC.

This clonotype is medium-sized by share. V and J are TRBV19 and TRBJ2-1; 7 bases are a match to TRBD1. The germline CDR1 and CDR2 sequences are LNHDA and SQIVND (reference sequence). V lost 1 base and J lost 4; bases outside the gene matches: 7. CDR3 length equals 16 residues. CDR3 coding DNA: TGTGCCAGTAGTATAGTAAGGACAGGAGCGTACAATGAGCAGTTCTTC. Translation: CASSIVRTGAYNEQFF.

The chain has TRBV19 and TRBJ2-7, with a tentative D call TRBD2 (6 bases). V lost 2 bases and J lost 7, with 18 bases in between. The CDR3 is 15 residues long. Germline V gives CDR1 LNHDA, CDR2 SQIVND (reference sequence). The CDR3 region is CASSIPPGLRREQYF. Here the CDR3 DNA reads TGTGCCAGTAGTATACCCCCGGGACTCCGAAGGGAGCAGTACTTC.

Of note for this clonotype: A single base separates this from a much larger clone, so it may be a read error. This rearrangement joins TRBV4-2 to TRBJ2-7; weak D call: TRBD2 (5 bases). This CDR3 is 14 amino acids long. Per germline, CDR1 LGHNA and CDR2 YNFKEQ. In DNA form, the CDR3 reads TGTGTCAGCAGCCAAGTTAGTCTAGCCGGGGAGCAGTACTTC. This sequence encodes CVSSQVSLAGEQYF.

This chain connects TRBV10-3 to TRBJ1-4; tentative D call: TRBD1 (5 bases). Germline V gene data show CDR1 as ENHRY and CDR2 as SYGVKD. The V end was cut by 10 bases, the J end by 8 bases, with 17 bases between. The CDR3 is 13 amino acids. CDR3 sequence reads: CASRRDLTEKLFF. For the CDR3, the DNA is TGTGCCAGCCGCCGGGACTTAACCGAAAAACTGTTTTTT.

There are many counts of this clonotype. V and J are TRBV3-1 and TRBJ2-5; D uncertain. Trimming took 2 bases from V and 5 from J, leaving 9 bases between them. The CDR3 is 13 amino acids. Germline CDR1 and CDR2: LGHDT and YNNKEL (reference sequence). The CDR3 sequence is CASSQPPRETQYF. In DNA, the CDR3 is TGTGCCAGCAGCCAACCCCCCCGGGAGACCCAGTACTTC.

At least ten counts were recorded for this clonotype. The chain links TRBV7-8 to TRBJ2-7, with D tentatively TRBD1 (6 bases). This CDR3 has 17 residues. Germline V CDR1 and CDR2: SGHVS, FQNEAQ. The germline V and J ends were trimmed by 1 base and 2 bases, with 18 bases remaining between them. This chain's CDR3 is CASSLERARGGTYEQYF. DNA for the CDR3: TGTGCCAGCAGCTTAGAGCGCGCCAGGGGCGGTACCTACGAGCAGTACTTC.

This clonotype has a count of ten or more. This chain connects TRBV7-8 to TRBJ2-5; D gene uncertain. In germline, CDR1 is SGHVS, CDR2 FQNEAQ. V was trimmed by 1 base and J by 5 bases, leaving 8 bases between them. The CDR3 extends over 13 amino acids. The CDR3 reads CASSLGGRETQYF. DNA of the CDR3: TGTGCCAGCAGCTTAGGGGGTCGCGAGACCCAGTACTTC.

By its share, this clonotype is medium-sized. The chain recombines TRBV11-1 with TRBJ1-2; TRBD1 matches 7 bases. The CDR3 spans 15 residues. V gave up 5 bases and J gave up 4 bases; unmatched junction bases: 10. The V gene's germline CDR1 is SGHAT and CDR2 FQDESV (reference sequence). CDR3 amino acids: CASSPNTDRFYGYTF. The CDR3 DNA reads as TGTGCCAGCAGCCCCAATACGGACAGGTTCTATGGCTACACCTTC.

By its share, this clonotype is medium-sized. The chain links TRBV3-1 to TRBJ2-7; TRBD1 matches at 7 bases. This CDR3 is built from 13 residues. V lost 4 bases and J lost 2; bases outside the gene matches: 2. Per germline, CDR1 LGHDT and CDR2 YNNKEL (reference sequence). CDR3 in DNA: TGTGCCAGCAGCCTCCAGGGGGCCTACGAGCAGTACTTC. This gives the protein CASSLQGAYEQYF.

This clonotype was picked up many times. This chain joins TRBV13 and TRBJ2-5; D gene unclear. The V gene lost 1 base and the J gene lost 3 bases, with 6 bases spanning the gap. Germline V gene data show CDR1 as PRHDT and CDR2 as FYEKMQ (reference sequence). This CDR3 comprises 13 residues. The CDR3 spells CASSLDSKETQYF. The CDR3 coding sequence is TGTGCCAGCAGCTTAGACAGCAAAGAGACCCAGTACTTC.